A selection of T cell receptor beta chains follows, all from one sample in a study of T-cell memory formation after mild COVID-19. TCRdb passed the 5' RACE reads through MiXCR, listing each CDR3 protein once. This table has tens of thousands of distinct CDR3 sequences, 7% to 8% appearing once. The sample consisted of PBMCs or a T cell subset sorted from them (not recorded which). These receptor sequences come from a man younger than 35 who had mild COVID-19 (a few samples of this study predate the infection). Cell type and time point are not known. CDR3s include the opening cysteine and the closing phenylalanine or tryptophan. D genes are given only for firm matches. Some rows have no size entry. The others give once, few or many, or a class for an expanded clone.

d_call: NA; v_call: TRBV15; clone_size: many; j_call: TRBJ2-5; cdr3_aa: CATSNQFSPGETQYF; cdr3_nt: TGTGCCACCAGCAATCAGTTTTCCCCGGGGGAGACCCAGTACTTC
d_call: NA; v_call: TRBV5-5; clone_size: NA; j_call: TRBJ1-1; cdr3_aa: CASSLDGTAKAFF; cdr3_nt: TGTGCCAGCAGCTTGGACGGAACCGCAAAAGCTTTCTTT
d_call: TRBD1; v_call: TRBV7-9; clone_size: few; j_call: TRBJ1-6; cdr3_aa: CASSSGTGDPSPLHF; cdr3_nt: TGTGCCAGCAGCTCCGGGACAGGGGATCCTTCACCCCTCCACTTT
d_call: NA; v_call: TRBV3-1; clone_size: many; j_call: TRBJ2-3; cdr3_aa: CASSQASGSTDTQYF; cdr3_nt: TGTGCCAGCAGCCAAGCCAGCGGTAGCACAGATACGCAGTATTTT
d_call: NA; v_call: TRBV5-6; clone_size: few; j_call: TRBJ1-2; cdr3_aa: CASSPGVGQNYGYTF; cdr3_nt: TGTGCCAGCAGCCCTGGGGTTGGACAGAACTATGGCTACACCTTC
d_call: NA; v_call: TRBV27; clone_size: few; j_call: TRBJ1-1; cdr3_aa: CASSSGRGGTEAFF; cdr3_nt: TGTGCCAGCAGTTCGGGCAGGGGAGGCACTGAAGCTTTCTTT
d_call: NA; v_call: TRBV30; clone_size: many; j_call: TRBJ2-7; cdr3_aa: CAVAGVSYEQYF; cdr3_nt: TGTGCTGTCGCAGGGGTATCCTACGAGCAGTACTTC
d_call: TRBD1; v_call: TRBV29-1; clone_size: NA; j_call: TRBJ2-2; cdr3_aa: CSVEGQGSTGELFF; cdr3_nt: TGCAGCGTTGAGGGACAGGGGAGCACCGGGGAGCTGTTTTTT
d_call: NA; v_call: TRBV7-2; clone_size: NA; j_call: TRBJ2-1; cdr3_aa: CASTPAGLRGYNEQFF; cdr3_nt: TGTGCCAGCACCCCAGCAGGGCTCCGGGGGTACAATGAGCAGTTCTTC
d_call: TRBD2; v_call: TRBV4-1; clone_size: few; j_call: TRBJ2-7; cdr3_aa: CASSPLGGAREQYF; cdr3_nt: TGCGCCAGCAGCCCCCTCGGGGGGGCCCGCGAGCAGTACTTC
d_call: NA; v_call: TRBV9; clone_size: many; j_call: TRBJ2-3; cdr3_aa: CASSVEFADTQYF; cdr3_nt: TGTGCCAGCAGCGTAGAGTTCGCAGATACGCAGTATTTT
d_call: TRBD2; v_call: TRBV4-2; clone_size: NA; j_call: TRBJ2-1; cdr3_aa: CASSQGGGGNDNEQFF; cdr3_nt: TGTGCCAGCAGCCAGGGAGGCGGGGGGAATGACAATGAGCAGTTCTTC
d_call: NA; v_call: TRBV29-1; clone_size: few; j_call: TRBJ1-4; cdr3_aa: CSVANEKLFF; cdr3_nt: TGCAGCGTCGCAAATGAAAAACTGTTTTTT
d_call: NA; v_call: TRBV7-6; clone_size: few; j_call: TRBJ2-1; cdr3_aa: CASSRPSTLFSNNEQFF; cdr3_nt: TGTGCCAGCAGCCGACCTTCGACGCTCTTCAGCAACAATGAGCAGTTCTTC
d_call: TRBD2; v_call: TRBV7-3; clone_size: few; j_call: TRBJ2-3; cdr3_aa: CASSSRGGLDTQYF; cdr3_nt: TGTGCCAGCAGCTCGCGGGGGGGCCTGGATACGCAGTATTTT
d_call: NA; v_call: TRBV6-5; clone_size: few; j_call: TRBJ2-3; cdr3_aa: CASSWYASKDTQYF; cdr3_nt: TGTGCCAGCAGTTGGTACGCTAGCAAGGATACGCAGTATTTT
d_call: NA; v_call: TRBV15; clone_size: many; j_call: TRBJ2-1; cdr3_aa: CATSSETDNEQFF; cdr3_nt: TGTGCCACCAGCAGCGAGACGGACAATGAGCAGTTCTTC
d_call: TRBD2; v_call: TRBV7-2; clone_size: NA; j_call: TRBJ2-4; cdr3_aa: CASSLGLAGGLGIQYF; cdr3_nt: TGTGCCAGCAGCCTAGGACTAGCGGGGGGGCTCGGCATTCAGTACTTC